The 21 T cell receptor beta chains presented below share a single source sample, sequenced in a study of cytomegalovirus exposure and HLA in healthy donors. Amplification used 60 Vbeta primers and 13 Jbeta primers. Sequenced by immunoSEQ multiplex PCR; TCRdb stores in-frame clones only, minus some. Seen here are about 76,000 clones, just over 70% observed once, and the top ten hold approximately 4.4%. Source material: PBMCs. The receptor source for this set is a man in his sixties in good health and CMV-seropositive.

The genes are TRBV5-1 and TRBJ1-6; 8 positions agree with TRBD1. This CDR3 has 15 amino acids. Germline assignment: CDR1 SGHRS and CDR2 YFSETQ. The V segment lost 4 bases and the J segment 4 bases; nucleotides outside the gene matches: 4. CDR3 region: CASSGQGEYNSPLHF. The CDR3 nucleotides are TGCGCCAGCAGCGGACAGGGCGAGTATAATTCACCCCTCCACTTT.

The V gene is TRBV7-9, the J gene TRBJ2-6; TRBD1 might be the D (6 bases). The germline V and J ends were trimmed by 10 bases and 1 base, with 8 bases remaining between them. The CDR3 extends over 13 amino acids. Germline V gene data show CDR1 as SEHNR and CDR2 as FQNEAQ (reference sequence). The CDR3 spells CATQGSGANVLTF. The CDR3, as DNA: TGTGCCACCCAGGGGTCTGGGGCCAACGTCCTGACTTTC.

This clone has more than one count but fewer than ten. The J gene is TRBJ1-1, the V gene TRBV6-5, with D possibly being TRBD1 (5 bases). Germline values: CDR1 MNHEY, CDR2 SVGAGI. Trimming removed 8 bases at V and 8 bases at J, with 18 bases between. The CDR3 loop spans 13 amino acids. Written as DNA, the CDR3 is TGTGCCAGCTGGGGGGATAGTCGGATCGAAGCTTTCTTT. Translated, it gives CASWGDSRIEAFF.

The chain uses TRBV25-1 and TRBJ1-6; TRBD1 matches 7 bases. CDR1 is MGHDK and CDR2 is SYGVNS in the germline V gene. The J segment lost 0 bases and the V segment lost 4 bases, leaving 6 bases of the junction unmatched. The CDR3 spans 17 residues. CDR3 protein: CASSGWGQSSYNSPLHF. Written as DNA, the CDR3 is TGTGCCAGCAGTGGATGGGGACAGAGCTCCTATAATTCACCCCTCCACTTT.

The V and J genes are TRBV6-5 and TRBJ1-5; D is perhaps TRBD1 (6 bases). Between the trimmed V and J ends, which lost 0 bases and 5 bases, there was a span of 14 bases. Germline CDR1 and CDR2: MNHEY and SVGAGI. This CDR3 contains 16 residues. CDR3 DNA: TGTGCCAGCAGTTACTCGAGATCACAGGGCCATCAGCCCCAGCATTTT. Protein product: CASSYSRSQGHQPQHF.

The J gene is TRBJ1-5, the V gene TRBV18, with TRBD1 matching 10 bases. V shed 6 bases, J shed 4 bases, and the junction held 9 bases outside the gene matches. The CDR3 totals 16 residues. Germline-derived CDR1 and CDR2 are KGHSH and LQKENI. The CDR3 loop reads CASSSRGGQGNQPQHF. The CDR3 DNA is TGTGCCAGCTCCTCACGAGGGGGACAGGGGAATCAGCCCCAGCATTTT.

The genes are TRBV28 and TRBJ1-1; weak D call: TRBD1 (5 bases). This CDR3 region has 14 residues. In germline, CDR1 is MDHEN, CDR2 SYDVKM. V lost 4 bases, J lost 3 bases, and 12 bases lay in between. CDR3 loop: CASSWWGGDTEAFF. In nucleotides, the CDR3 is TGTGCCAGCAGTTGGTGGGGGGGGGACACTGAAGCTTTCTTT.

The count of this clone is one. The chain joins TRBV7-9 to TRBJ2-7; 8 bases map to TRBD1. CDR1 SEHNR and CDR2 FQNEAQ come from the germline V gene (reference sequence). The CDR3 contains 15 residues. Trimming took 4 bases from V and 6 from J; bases not matched to a gene: 11. CDR3 sequence reads: CASSSPKDRAFEQYF. As DNA, the CDR3 is TGTGCCAGCAGCTCCCCCAAGGACAGGGCCTTCGAGCAGTACTTC.

The V and J genes are TRBV7-3 and TRBJ2-3; D possibly corresponds to TRBD1 (6 bases). There are 15 residues in the CDR3. V was clipped by 5 bases and J by 7 bases, with 19 bases between them. Germline loops: CDR1 SGHTA, CDR2 FQGTGA. CDR3 protein: CASSRTDSGANTQYF. The CDR3 nucleotides read TGTGCCAGCAGCCGTACAGACTCAGGGGCGAATACGCAGTATTTT.

CDR3 sequence: CASSLADQEAFF. In DNA, the CDR3 is TGTGCCAGCAGCTTGGCGGATCAAGAAGCTTTCTTT. V is TRBV11-2 and J is TRBJ1-1; the D is unclear. This CDR3 spans 12 amino acids. V was pared by 3 bases and J by 8 bases, with 10 bases between. Germline V gene lookup returns CDR1 SGHAT and CDR2 FQNNGV.

The chain uses TRBV19 and TRBJ2-7, with TRBD2 identical over 9 bases. The CDR3 is made up of 16 amino acids. Per the germline V gene, CDR1 is LNHDA and CDR2 is SQIVND (reference sequence). Trimming cost V 6 bases and J 6 bases; bases outside gene matches: 15. The CDR3, as DNA: TGTGCCAGTAGCCCCTCTTCGGGACTAGCAGCTAGCGAGCAGTACTTC. As protein: CASSPSSGLAASEQYF.

The rearrangement joins TRBV11-2 to TRBJ1-2; TRBD1 might be the D (6 bases). CDR1 is SGHAT and CDR2 is FQNNGV in the germline V gene. V lost 4 bases and J 4 bases, leaving 10 bases between the germline ends. The CDR3 runs 13 residues. CDR3 sequence reads: CASSSDRAYGYTF. The CDR3 nucleotides are TGTGCCAGCAGCTCGGACAGAGCCTATGGCTACACCTTC.

The rearrangement uses TRBV6-1 and TRBJ2-3; D is possibly TRBD2 (5 bases). Deletions cut 10 bases from V and 2 bases from J, with 10 bases between. Germline loops: CDR1 MNHNS, CDR2 SASEGT. This CDR3 is built from 12 residues. CDR3 nucleotides: TGTGCCACTAGACTATTCACAGATACGCAGTATTTT. Protein product: CATRLFTDTQYF.

J is TRBJ1-1 and V is TRBV19; D may be TRBD1 (6 bases). The CDR3 is 15 residues long. Trimming took 5 bases from V and 2 from J, leaving 15 bases between them. CDR1 is LNHDA and CDR2 is SQIVND in the germline V gene (reference sequence). The CDR3 spells CASSPRGAHNTEAFF. CDR3 DNA sequence: TGTGCCAGTAGTCCCCGGGGGGCCCATAACACTGAAGCTTTCTTT.

This sequence joins TRBV6-6 and TRBJ1-2, with D hard to call. Trimming removed 0 bases from V and 1 base from J, with 9 bases in between. Looked up from germline, CDR1 is MNHNY and CDR2 is SVGAGI (reference sequence). This CDR3 is built from 15 residues. CDR3 region: CASSYSRINNYGYTF. DNA of the CDR3: TGTGCCAGCAGTTACTCGAGAATTAATAACTATGGCTACACCTTC.

The gene calls are TRBV9 and TRBJ2-2; D is undetermined. Germline CDR1 reads SGDLS; CDR2 reads YYNGEE. The CDR3 extends over 12 amino acids. The germline V and J ends were trimmed by 3 bases and 10 bases, with 10 bases remaining between them. The CDR3 DNA reads as TGTGCCAGCAGCGGTAATGCGGAGGAGCTGTTTTTT. Translation: CASSGNAEELFF. The variable domain in full, with the rest retrieved from reference TRBV9 and TRBJ2-2, is DSGVTQTPKHLITATGQRVTLRCSPRSGDLSVYWYQQSLDQGLQFLIQYYNGEERAKGNILERFSAQQFPDLHSELNLSSLELGDSALYFCASSGNAEELFFGEGSRLTVL.

V and J are TRBV6-6 and TRBJ2-3; 7 bases align to TRBD2. The germline gives CDR1 MNHNY, CDR2 SVGAGI (reference sequence). Trimming at V came to 7 bases and at J to 4 bases, leaving 8 bases not matched to a gene. The CDR3 consists of 14 residues. DNA of the CDR3: TGTGCCAGCACCCCCATGGCGGGGGCAGATACGCAGTATTTT. Translating it yields CASTPMAGADTQYF.

J is TRBJ2-7 and V is TRBV4-2; D unresolved. The CDR3 spans 17 residues. Germline V gene sequence: CDR1 LGHNA, CDR2 YNFKEQ. V shed 1 base and J shed 0 bases, with 16 bases lying between them. As DNA, the CDR3 is TGTGCCAGCAGCCAAGGGGTTAGCTCCGATGCCTCCTACGAGCAGTACTTC. Translating gives CASSQGVSSDASYEQYF.

The rearrangement uses TRBV29-1 and TRBJ2-7, with 10 bases identical to TRBD1. There are 13 residues in the CDR3. Germline lookup yields CDR1 SQVTM and CDR2 ANQGSEA. Trimming cost V 4 bases and J 5 bases; bases outside gene matches: 5. CDR3 protein: CSVVIDRGHEQYF. CDR3 nucleotides: TGCAGCGTTGTGATCGACAGGGGGCACGAGCAGTACTTC.

The chain uses TRBV19 and TRBJ2-7; perhaps TRBD1 as D (5 bases). This CDR3 contains 12 residues. The V and J ends lost 1 base and 5 bases respectively, with 6 bases between them. The germline CDR1 and CDR2 sequences are LNHDA and SQIVND (reference sequence). The CDR3 DNA reads as TGTGCCAGTAGTATAGGCAGGGACGAGCAGTACTTC. It is translated as CASSIGRDEQYF.

This chain connects TRBV7-6 to TRBJ2-7; the D gene is possibly TRBD2 (6 bases). The CDR3 spans 14 residues. CDR1 SGHVS and CDR2 FNYEAQ come from the germline V gene. V gave up 5 bases and J gave up 3 bases, with 14 bases separating them. The CDR3 DNA is TGTGCCAGCAGCCGAAGCGGCGGGGACTACGAGCAGTACTTC. Translated: CASSRSGGDYEQYF. The whole variable domain, remainder taken from reference TRBV7-6 and TRBJ2-7, is GAGVSQSPRYKVTKRGQDVALRCDPISGHVSLYWYRQALGQGPEFLTYFNYEAQQDKSGLPNDRFSAERPEGSISTLTIQRTEQRDSAMYRCASSRSGGDYEQYFGPGTRLTVT.